A single sample is the source of the 29 T cell receptor beta chains below, sequenced in a study of response to subunit inactivated influenza vaccine. Each CDR3 protein gets one entry after TCRdb re-called the RT-PCR reads with MiXCR. The data show about 300,000 distinct CDR3 sequences, 21% seen once. Here the sequenced sample was PBMCs from blood, taken roughly 20 months after vaccination. These receptor sequences come from a man between 50 and 69 years old who received an inactivated influenza vaccine.

The chain carries TRBV10-3 and TRBJ2-7; a possible D gene is TRBD1 (6 bases). The germline V gene encodes CDR1 ENHRY and CDR2 SYGVKD. V was shortened by 2 bases and J by 0 bases, with 11 bases between the two germline ends. This CDR3 is built from 15 residues. In DNA form, the CDR3 reads TGTGCCATCAGTGAGACAGGGATAAGCTCCTACGAGCAGTACTTC. Its translation is CAISETGISSYEQYF.

This clonotype was recorded once. V and J are TRBV5-1 and TRBJ1-4; TRBD1 matches at 9 bases. Germline values: CDR1 SGHRS, CDR2 YFSETQ. The CDR3 totals 16 residues. J lost 4 bases, V lost 4 bases, and 8 bases had no gene match. CDR3 region: CASSPGTGTDNEKLFF. In nucleotides, the CDR3 is TGCGCCAGCAGCCCAGGGACAGGGACCGATAATGAAAAACTGTTTTTT. Looking up the rest from reference TRBV5-1 and TRBJ1-4 gives the full variable domain: KAGVTQTPRYLIKTRGQQVTLSCSPISGHRSVSWYQQTPGQGLQFLFEYFSETQRNKGNFPGRFSGRQFSNSRSEMNVSTLELGDSALYLCASSPGTGTDNEKLFFGSGTQLSVL.

The chain's CDR3 is CASSSLQGDYTEAFF. As DNA, the CDR3 is TGTGCCAGCAGCTCCCTGCAGGGTGATTACACTGAAGCTTTCTTT. This rearrangement joins TRBV5-5 to TRBJ1-1; tentatively, D is TRBD1 (5 bases). In germline, CDR1 is SGHKS, CDR2 YYEKEE (reference sequence). The V end lost 3 bases, the J end lost 3 bases, and 15 bases lay between the germline ends. This CDR3 spans 15 amino acids.

This clonotype was picked up many times. J is TRBJ2-7 and V is TRBV12-3 or TRBV12-4; TRBD2 might be the D (6 bases). V lost 7 bases and J lost 5, with 15 bases in between. The CDR3 length is 13 residues. The CDR3 is CASTRAGGDEQYF. In nucleotides, the CDR3 is TGTGCCAGCACCCGGGCAGGAGGGGACGAGCAGTACTTC.

This clonotype was seen a few times. This chain connects TRBV12-3 or TRBV12-4 to TRBJ2-7; D remains unclear. The V end lost 6 bases, the J end lost 0 bases, and 6 bases lay between the germline ends. There are 12 residues in the CDR3. As DNA, the CDR3 is TGTGCCAGCAGGGTAAGCTCCTACGAGCAGTACTTC. Its protein is CASRVSSYEQYF.

The J gene is TRBJ2-3, the V gene TRBV28; D remains ambiguous. There are 17 residues in the CDR3. V was pared by 5 bases and J by 6 bases, with 24 bases between. The germline V gene has CDR1 MDHEN and CDR2 SYDVKM. The CDR3 sequence: CASSTHFWQVERDTQYF. The CDR3 coding sequence is TGTGCCAGCAGTACCCACTTTTGGCAGGTTGAACGCGATACGCAGTATTTT. The full variable domain, rest sourced from reference TRBV28 and TRBJ2-3, is DVKVTQSSRYLVKRTGEKVFLECVQDMDHENMFWYRQDPGLGLRLIYFSYDVKMKEKGDIPEGYSVSREKKERFSLILESASTNQTSMYLCASSTHFWQVERDTQYFGPGTRLTVL.

This clonotype was detected ten times or more. The chain combines TRBV4-1 with TRBJ1-1, with D possibly matching TRBD1 (6 bases). Looked up from germline, CDR1 is MGHRA and CDR2 is YSYEKL. V was clipped by 4 bases and J by 5 bases, with 17 bases between them. The CDR3 loop spans 15 amino acids. For the CDR3, the DNA is TGCGCCAGCAGCCCGATAAGGGGGGGGAAAACTGAAGCTTTCTTT. It yields the protein CASSPIRGGKTEAFF.

This clonotype was seen ten or more times. CDR3 DNA: TGTGCCAGCAGCTTAGGCGGGGCAGCGAACACTGAAGCTTTCTTT. It is translated as CASSLGGAANTEAFF. The rearrangement uses TRBV7-6 and TRBJ1-1; D is perhaps TRBD1 (5 bases). V was pared by 1 base and J by 1 base, with 10 bases between. Germline lookup yields CDR1 SGHVS and CDR2 FNYEAQ. The CDR3 has 15 amino acids.

This clonotype has a handful of counts. The gene calls are TRBV12-3 or TRBV12-4 and TRBJ2-1; unclear D gene. This CDR3 comprises 12 residues. V was clipped by 6 bases and J by 8 bases, with 11 bases between them. The CDR3 spells CASSFRVDEQFF. CDR3 coding DNA: TGTGCCAGCAGCTTTCGGGTTGATGAGCAGTTCTTC.

CDR3 sequence (DNA): TGTGCCAGCAGCTTAATGTCGAACCTCGGAGGTGGCTACACCTTC. It specifies CASSLMSNLGGGYTF. The chain links TRBV7-2 to TRBJ1-2; no clear D gene. Trimming removed 2 bases from V and 7 bases from J, with 17 bases in between. The germline V gene encodes CDR1 SGHTA and CDR2 FQGNSA. CDR3 length: 15 residues.

The rearrangement links TRBV6-5 to TRBJ2-7, with D possibly being TRBD1 (5 bases). V was cut by 0 bases and J by 6 bases, with 12 bases left in between. Germline V gene sequence: CDR1 MNHEY, CDR2 SVGAGI. CDR3 length: 14 amino acids. Here the CDR3 reads CASSYSSAGPEQYF. CDR3 DNA sequence: TGTGCCAGCAGTTACTCGTCAGCAGGGCCCGAGCAGTACTTC.

The rearrangement joins TRBV6-2 or TRBV6-3 to TRBJ2-1, with D unclear. Trimming shortened V by 3 bases and J by 1 base, and 4 bases separated the two germline ends. In germline, CDR1 is MNHEY, CDR2 SVGEGT. The CDR3 loop spans 13 amino acids. The CDR3 sequence is CASSYDSYNEQFF. CDR3 nucleotide sequence: TGTGCCAGCAGTTATGATTCCTACAATGAGCAGTTCTTC.

The chain is built from TRBV20-1 and TRBJ2-7, with D perhaps matching TRBD1 (5 bases). Germline lookup yields CDR1 DFQATT and CDR2 SNEGSKA (reference sequence). The CDR3 spans 14 residues. The CDR3 protein is CSAIEDMYSYEQYF. The DNA of the CDR3 is TGCAGCGCGATCGAGGACATGTACTCCTACGAGCAGTACTTC.

This clonotype turned up a few times. The chain uses TRBV30 and TRBJ2-1; D may be TRBD1 (6 bases). Germline lookup yields CDR1 GTSNPN and CDR2 SVGIG (reference sequence). The CDR3 is 13 residues long. Trimming left V 2 bases short and J 6 bases short, with 11 bases between. The CDR3 protein is CAWSPGATNEQFF. The CDR3 coding sequence is TGTGCCTGGAGTCCAGGGGCGACCAATGAGCAGTTCTTC.

This clonotype was found a few times. The CDR3 sequence is CSARGPGTGGYEQYF. The CDR3 DNA reads TGCAGTGCTAGGGGCCCCGGGACAGGGGGATACGAGCAGTACTTC. The V and J genes are TRBV20-1 and TRBJ2-7, with 11 bases lining up with TRBD1. V shed 3 bases and J 4 bases; nucleotides not matched to a gene: 8. Germline V lookup: CDR1 DFQATT, CDR2 SNEGSKA (reference sequence). The CDR3 spans 15 residues.

In this sample, this clonotype turned up a few times. This chain links TRBV29-1 with TRBJ1-1, with D unresolved. This CDR3 region has 13 residues. The V and J ends lost 3 bases and 1 base respectively, with 9 bases between them. Germline CDR1 SQVTM, CDR2 ANQGSEA. CDR3 sequence: CSVDRHQNTEAFF. CDR3 coding DNA: TGCAGCGTTGATAGACACCAGAACACTGAAGCTTTCTTT.

This clonotype was detected a few times. V is TRBV19 and J is TRBJ1-5; tentative D call: TRBD1 (6 bases). V was clipped by 3 bases and J by 2 bases, with 20 bases between them. The germline CDR1 and CDR2 sequences are LNHDA and SQIVND (reference sequence). The CDR3 totals 18 residues. The DNA of the CDR3 is TGTGCCAGTAGTATGGGTTGGACAGCCCCTTCGGGCAATCAGCCCCAGCATTTT. It codes for CASSMGWTAPSGNQPQHF. Full variable domain (rest looked up from reference TRBV19 and TRBJ1-5): DGGITQSPKYLFRKEGQNVTLSCEQNLNHDAMYWYRQDPGQGLRLIYYSQIVNDFQKGDIAEGYSVSREKKESFPLTVTSAQKNPTAFYLCASSMGWTAPSGNQPQHFGDGTRLSIL.

The V call is TRBV28, the J call TRBJ1-2, with 7 bases that match TRBD1. After removal of 2 bases from V and 4 bases from J, the junction contained 4 bases not matched to a gene. Looked up from germline, CDR1 is MDHEN and CDR2 is SYDVKM. The CDR3 extends over 14 amino acids. DNA for the CDR3: TGTGCCAGCAGTTTACAGGGGGTGATCTATGGCTACACCTTC. Translation gives CASSLQGVIYGYTF.

There are a few counts of this clonotype. The chain links TRBV5-5 to TRBJ1-1; D is ambiguous. Germline V gene sequence: CDR1 SGHKS, CDR2 YYEKEE (reference sequence). The CDR3 sequence is 16 residues long. The V end was cut by 0 bases, the J end by 0 bases, with 12 bases between. This chain's CDR3 is CASSLEVIRMNTEAFF. The CDR3 coding sequence is TGTGCCAGCAGCTTGGAAGTGATTCGGATGAACACTGAAGCTTTCTTT. The full variable domain, rest sourced from reference TRBV5-5 and TRBJ1-1, is DAGVTQSPTHLIKTRGQQVTLRCSPISGHKSVSWYQQVLGQGPQFIFQYYEKEERGRGNFPDRFSARQFPNYSSELNVNALLLGDSALYLCASSLEVIRMNTEAFFGQGTRLTVV.

This clonotype was picked up many times. The chain links TRBV28 to TRBJ1-5; maybe TRBD1 (6 bases). Trimming took off 3 bases at V and 4 bases at J, with 13 bases between the two ends. CDR3 size: 15 residues. Germline CDR1 is MDHEN and CDR2 is SYDVKM. CDR3 coding DNA: TGTGCCAGCAGTTTCGGGCAGGGGCCAAATCAGCCCCAGCATTTT. Encoded protein: CASSFGQGPNQPQHF. The full variable domain, completed using reference TRBV28 and TRBJ1-5, is DVKVTQSSRYLVKRTGEKVFLECVQDMDHENMFWYRQDPGLGLRLIYFSYDVKMKEKGDIPEGYSVSREKKERFSLILESASTNQTSMYLCASSFGQGPNQPQHFGDGTRLSIL.

The chain joins TRBV19 to TRBJ1-2; D not resolved. The CDR3 contains 15 residues. Per the germline V gene, CDR1 is LNHDA and CDR2 is SQIVND (reference sequence). V gave up 5 bases and J gave up 4 bases, with 17 bases separating them. The CDR3 DNA follows: TGTGCCAGTAGTGCCTTCTCGACTGGAATCTATGGCTACACCTTC. It codes for CASSAFSTGIYGYTF.

This clonotype was picked up many times. V gene TRBV12-3 or TRBV12-4 combines with J gene TRBJ1-5; no clear D. This CDR3 region has 14 residues. V was shortened by 1 base and J by 4 bases, with 8 bases between the two germline ends. The CDR3 nucleotides are TGTGCCAGCAGTTTAGTGGCAGCTAATCAGCCCCAGCATTTT. Translated, it gives CASSLVAANQPQHF.

This clonotype has a handful of counts. J is TRBJ1-2 and V is TRBV20-1; D is perhaps TRBD1 (6 bases). The CDR3 covers 14 residues. Germline CDR1 is DFQATT and CDR2 is SNEGSKA (reference sequence). The V gene lost 6 bases and the J gene lost 0 bases, with 14 bases spanning the gap. The CDR3 region is CSAPDRNANYGYTF. CDR3 in DNA: TGCAGTGCCCCTGACAGGAACGCTAACTATGGCTACACCTTC.

The chain couples TRBV9 to TRBJ1-5; TRBD1 agrees at 7 bases. CDR3 length: 20 amino acids. Germline CDR1 and CDR2: SGDLS and YYNGEE. V was clipped by 0 bases and J by 6 bases; unmatched bases: 21. The CDR3 protein is CASSVDLSGGGKIFGQPQHF. Written as DNA, the CDR3 is TGTGCCAGCAGCGTAGATCTTTCGGGAGGGGGCAAGATTTTTGGTCAGCCCCAGCATTTT.

The chain uses TRBV9 and TRBJ1-1; no firm D call. The CDR3 is made up of 14 amino acids. V lost 3 bases and J 4 bases, leaving 13 bases between the germline ends. CDR1 SGDLS and CDR2 YYNGEE come from the germline V gene. Written as DNA, the CDR3 is TGTGCCAGCAGCGAATGGCAGGAGGGCACTGAAGCTTTCTTT. It specifies CASSEWQEGTEAFF.

This chain connects TRBV10-1 to TRBJ1-1; D call uncertain. The V gene's germline CDR1 is WNHNN and CDR2 SYGVQD (reference sequence). There are 15 residues in the CDR3. The germline V and J ends were trimmed by 3 bases and 5 bases, with 16 bases remaining between them. CDR3 in amino acids: CASSDLRWEVTEAFF. CDR3 DNA: TGCGCCAGCAGTGACCTTCGGTGGGAGGTTACTGAAGCTTTCTTT.

This clonotype was seen only a few times. The V call is TRBV6-2 or TRBV6-3, the J call TRBJ1-5, with D possibly being TRBD1 (5 bases). Looked up from germline, CDR1 is MNHEY and CDR2 is SVGEGT. The CDR3 is 15 residues long. The V and J ends lost 8 bases and 0 bases respectively, with 14 bases between them. DNA for the CDR3: TGTGCCAGCCTTACCACAGGCCTTAGCAATCAGCCCCAGCATTTT. It specifies CASLTTGLSNQPQHF.

The CDR3 DNA sequence: TGTGCCAGCACCGAGGCGTCGGGGGTGGGCACTGAAGCTTTCTTT. As protein: CASTEASGVGTEAFF. The genes are TRBV7-6 and TRBJ1-1, with D tentatively TRBD1 (5 bases). Trimming pared 7 bases from V and 4 bases from J, leaving 19 bases between. Looked up from germline, CDR1 is SGHVS and CDR2 is FNYEAQ. The CDR3 has 15 residues.

As to this clonotype: The junction does not match germline at one end; this may be a read error. The chain combines TRBV20-1 with TRBJ1-3; perhaps TRBD1 as D (6 bases). The CDR3 has 13 amino acids. The germline V gene has CDR1 DFQATT and CDR2 SNEGSKA (reference sequence). CDR3 protein: CSASRVPGHPPDF. For the CDR3, the DNA is TGCAGTGCTAGTCGGGTACCGGGACACCCGCCTGATTTT.